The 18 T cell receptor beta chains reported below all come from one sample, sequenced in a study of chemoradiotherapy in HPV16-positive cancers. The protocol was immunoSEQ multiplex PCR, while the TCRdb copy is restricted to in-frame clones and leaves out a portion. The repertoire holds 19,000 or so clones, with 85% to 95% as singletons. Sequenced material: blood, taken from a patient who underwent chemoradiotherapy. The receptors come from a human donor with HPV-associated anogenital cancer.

The CDR3 loop reads CSVEGTEAFF. For the CDR3, the DNA is TGCAGCGTTGAAGGCACTGAAGCTTTCTTT. The rearrangement links TRBV29-1 to TRBJ1-1; no firm D call. Between the trimmed V and J ends, which lost 1 base and 4 bases, there was a span of 1 base. This CDR3 is built from 10 residues. In germline, CDR1 is SQVTM, CDR2 ANQGSEA.

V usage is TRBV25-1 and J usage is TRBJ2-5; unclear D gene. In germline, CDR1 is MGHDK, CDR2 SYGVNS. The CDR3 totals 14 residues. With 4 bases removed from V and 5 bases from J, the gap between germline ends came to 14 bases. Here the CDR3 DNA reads TGTGCCAGCAGTGCCCTCGTCCTCCGGGAGACCCAGTACTTC. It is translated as CASSALVLRETQYF.

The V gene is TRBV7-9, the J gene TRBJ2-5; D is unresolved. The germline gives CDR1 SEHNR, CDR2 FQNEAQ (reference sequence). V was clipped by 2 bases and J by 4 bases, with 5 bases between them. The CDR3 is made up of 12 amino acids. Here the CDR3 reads CASSLIGETQYF. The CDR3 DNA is TGTGCCAGCAGCTTAATAGGAGAGACCCAGTACTTC.

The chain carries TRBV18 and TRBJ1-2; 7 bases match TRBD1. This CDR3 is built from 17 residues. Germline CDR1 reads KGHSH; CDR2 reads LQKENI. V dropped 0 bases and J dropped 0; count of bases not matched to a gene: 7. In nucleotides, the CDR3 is TGTGCCAGCTCACCACCGGACAGGATCAGGACTAACTATGGCTACACCTTC. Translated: CASSPPDRIRTNYGYTF.

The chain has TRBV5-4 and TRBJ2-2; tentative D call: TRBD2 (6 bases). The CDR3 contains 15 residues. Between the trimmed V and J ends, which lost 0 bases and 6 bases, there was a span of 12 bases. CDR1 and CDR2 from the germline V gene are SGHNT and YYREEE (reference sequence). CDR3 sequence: CASSLAGASAGELFF. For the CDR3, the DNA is TGTGCCAGCAGCTTGGCCGGCGCTAGCGCCGGGGAGCTGTTTTTT.

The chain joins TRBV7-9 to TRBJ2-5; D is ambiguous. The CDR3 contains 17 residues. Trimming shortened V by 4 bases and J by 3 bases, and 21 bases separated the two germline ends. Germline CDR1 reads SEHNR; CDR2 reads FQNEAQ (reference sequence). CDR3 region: CASSSNLETLDKETQYF. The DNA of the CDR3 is TGTGCCAGCAGCTCGAATCTTGAGACTCTAGATAAAGAGACCCAGTACTTC.

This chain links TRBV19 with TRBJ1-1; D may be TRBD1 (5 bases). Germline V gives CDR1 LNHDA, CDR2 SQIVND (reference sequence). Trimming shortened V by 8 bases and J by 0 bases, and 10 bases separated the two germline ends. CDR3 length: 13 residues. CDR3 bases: TGTGCCAGTGCGACAGAGCTGAACACTGAAGCTTTCTTT. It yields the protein CASATELNTEAFF.

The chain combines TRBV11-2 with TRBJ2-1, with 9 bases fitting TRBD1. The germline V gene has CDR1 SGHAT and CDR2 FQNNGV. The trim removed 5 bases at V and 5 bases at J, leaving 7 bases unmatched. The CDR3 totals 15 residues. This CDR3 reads CASSENRGRNNEQFF. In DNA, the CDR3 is TGTGCCAGCAGCGAAAACAGGGGGCGCAACAATGAGCAGTTCTTC.

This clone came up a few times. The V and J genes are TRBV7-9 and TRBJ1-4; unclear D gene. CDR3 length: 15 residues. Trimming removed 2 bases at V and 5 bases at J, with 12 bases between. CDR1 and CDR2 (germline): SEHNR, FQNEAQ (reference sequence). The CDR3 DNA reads TGTGCCAGCAGCTTATCTACCCTGGGGAATGAAAAACTGTTTTTT. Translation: CASSLSTLGNEKLFF.

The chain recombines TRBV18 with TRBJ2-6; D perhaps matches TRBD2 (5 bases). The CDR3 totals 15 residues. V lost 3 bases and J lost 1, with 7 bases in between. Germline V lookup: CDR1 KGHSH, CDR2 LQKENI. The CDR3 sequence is CASSPPGSGANVLTF. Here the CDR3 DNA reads TGTGCCAGCTCACCTCCGGGGTCTGGGGCCAACGTCCTGACTTTC.

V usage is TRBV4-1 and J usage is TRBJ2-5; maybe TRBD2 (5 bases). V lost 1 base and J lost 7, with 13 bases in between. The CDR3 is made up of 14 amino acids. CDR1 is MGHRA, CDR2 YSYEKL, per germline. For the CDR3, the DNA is TGCGCCAGCAGCCAAGTAACCGGGGTTGGGACCCAGTACTTC. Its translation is CASSQVTGVGTQYF.

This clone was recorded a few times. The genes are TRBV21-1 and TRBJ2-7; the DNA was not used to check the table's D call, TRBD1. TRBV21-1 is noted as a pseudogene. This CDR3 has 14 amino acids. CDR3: CASSSRDIFSEQYV. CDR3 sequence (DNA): TGTGCCAGCAGCAGCCGGGACATTTTCTCCGAGCAGTACGTC.

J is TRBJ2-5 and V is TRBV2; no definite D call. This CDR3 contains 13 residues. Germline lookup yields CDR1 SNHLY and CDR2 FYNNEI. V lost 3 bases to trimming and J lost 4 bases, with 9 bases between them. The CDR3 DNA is TGTGCCAGCAGTGAGGTTGACGGAGAGACCCAGTACTTC. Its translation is CASSEVDGETQYF.

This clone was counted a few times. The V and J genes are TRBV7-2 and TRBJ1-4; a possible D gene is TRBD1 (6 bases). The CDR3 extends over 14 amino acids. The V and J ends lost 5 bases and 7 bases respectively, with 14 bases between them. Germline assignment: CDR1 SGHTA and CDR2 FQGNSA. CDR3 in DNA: TGTGCCAGCAGCACACCGACAGGTGGTGAAAAACTGTTTTTT. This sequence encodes CASSTPTGGEKLFF.

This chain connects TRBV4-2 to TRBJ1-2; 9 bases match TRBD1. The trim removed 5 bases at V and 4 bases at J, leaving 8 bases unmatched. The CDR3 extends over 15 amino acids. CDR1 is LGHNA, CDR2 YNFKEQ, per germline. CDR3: CASSGRTGEAYGYTF. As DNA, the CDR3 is TGTGCCAGCAGCGGCCGGACAGGGGAGGCCTATGGCTACACCTTC.

The CDR3 sequence: CAIRTDSGNTIYF. CDR3 DNA sequence: TGTGCCATCAGGACAGACTCTGGAAACACCATATATTTT. The chain has TRBV10-3 and TRBJ1-3; weak D call: TRBD1 (5 bases). This CDR3 contains 13 residues. Trimming shortened V by 6 bases and J by 0 bases, and 6 bases separated the two germline ends. Germline CDR1 and CDR2: ENHRY and SYGVKD.

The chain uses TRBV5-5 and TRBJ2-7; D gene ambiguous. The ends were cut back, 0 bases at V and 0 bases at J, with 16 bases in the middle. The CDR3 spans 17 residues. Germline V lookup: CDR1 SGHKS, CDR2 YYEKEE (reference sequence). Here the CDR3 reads CASSLGLGNHLSYEQYV. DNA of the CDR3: TGTGCCAGCAGCTTGGGCCTAGGGAACCATCTCTCCTACGAGCAGTACGTC.

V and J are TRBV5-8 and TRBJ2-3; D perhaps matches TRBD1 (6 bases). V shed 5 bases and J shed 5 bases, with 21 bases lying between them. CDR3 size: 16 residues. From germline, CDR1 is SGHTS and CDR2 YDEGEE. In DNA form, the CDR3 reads TGTGCCAGCAGACGGACGCATCAGGGGCAAATAGATACGCAGTATTTT. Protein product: CASRRTHQGQIDTQYF.